This T cell receptor (beta chain) was recorded in a study of vaccination effects on CD4 cells after COVID-19. Comment on this clone: Antigen specificity is unknown.

Sequenced by immunoSEQ multiplex PCR; TCRdb stores in-frame clones only, minus some. This sample has under 80,000 clones, with around 72% found just once. The CDR3 covers 14 residues. The V gene lost 5 bases and the J gene lost 8 bases, with 13 bases spanning the gap. The germline CDR1 and CDR2 sequences are SGHTA and FQGNSA. Before any sequencing was done, the ViraFEST assay used viral peptide pools to expand antigen-specific CD4+ T cells. Isolating CD4+ T cells followed 9 to 11 days of culture. SARS-CoV-2 infected the person between March and December 2020, as confirmed by PCR. Sequences were derived from CD4+ T cells from PBMCs cultured with HIV peptides, sampled before COVID-19 vaccination. Subset: HIV-1 Nef peptide pool negative control/reference culture. The chain employs TRBV7-2 and TRBJ1-6, with no clear D. This receptor was obtained from a human donor who had a prior SARS-CoV-2 infection. The CDR3 nucleotides read TGTGCCAGCAGCATCGGACCTATAGATTCACCCCTCCACTTT. It specifies CASSIGPIDSPLHF.